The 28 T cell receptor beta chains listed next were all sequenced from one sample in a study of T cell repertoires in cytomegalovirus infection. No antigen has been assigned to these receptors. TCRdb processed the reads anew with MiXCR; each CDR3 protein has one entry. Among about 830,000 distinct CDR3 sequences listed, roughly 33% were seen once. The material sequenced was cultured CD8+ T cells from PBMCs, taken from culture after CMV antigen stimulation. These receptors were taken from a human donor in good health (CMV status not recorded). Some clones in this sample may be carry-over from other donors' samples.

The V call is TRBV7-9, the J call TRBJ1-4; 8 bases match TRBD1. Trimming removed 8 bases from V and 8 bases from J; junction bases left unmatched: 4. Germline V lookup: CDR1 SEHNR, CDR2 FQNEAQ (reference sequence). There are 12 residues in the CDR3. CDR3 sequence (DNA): TGTGCCAGCTTTGGGACAGGAGAAAAACTGTTTTTT. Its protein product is CASFGTGEKLFF. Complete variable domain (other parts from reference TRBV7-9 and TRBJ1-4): DTGVSQNPRHKITKRGQNVTFRCDPISEHNRLYWYRQTLGQGPEFLTYFQNEAQLEKSRLLSDRFSAERPKGSFSTLEIQRTEQGDSAMYLCASFGTGEKLFFGSGTQLSVL.

The CDR3: CSAHSGVVDEQYF. As DNA, the CDR3 is TGCAGCGCACATAGCGGGGTTGTCGACGAGCAGTACTTC. The chain uses TRBV29-1 and TRBJ2-7, with 8 nucleotides matching TRBD2. V lost 7 bases, J lost 5 bases, and 10 bases stayed unmatched. This CDR3 comprises 13 residues. Germline CDR1 and CDR2: SQVTM and ANQGSEA.

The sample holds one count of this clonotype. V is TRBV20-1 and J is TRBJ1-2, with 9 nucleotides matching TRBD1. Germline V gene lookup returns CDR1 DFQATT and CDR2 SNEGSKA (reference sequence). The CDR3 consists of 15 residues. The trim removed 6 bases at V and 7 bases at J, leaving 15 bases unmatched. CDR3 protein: CSAPGTGPIRSGYTF. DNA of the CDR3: TGCAGTGCCCCCGGGACAGGGCCGATTCGGAGTGGCTACACCTTC.

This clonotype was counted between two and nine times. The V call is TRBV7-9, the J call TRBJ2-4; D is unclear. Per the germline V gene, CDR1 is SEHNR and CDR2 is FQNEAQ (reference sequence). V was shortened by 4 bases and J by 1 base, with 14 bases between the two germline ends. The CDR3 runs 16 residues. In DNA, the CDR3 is TGTGCCAGCAGCTCAGAGCTAATTACTGCCAAAAACATTCAGTACTTC. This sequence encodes CASSSELITAKNIQYF.

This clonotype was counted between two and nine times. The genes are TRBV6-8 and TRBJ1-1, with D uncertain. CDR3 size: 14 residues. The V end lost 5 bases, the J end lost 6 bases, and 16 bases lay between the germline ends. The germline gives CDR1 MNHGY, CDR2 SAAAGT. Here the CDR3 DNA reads TGTGCCAGCAGTAGCTTGCACGGGGAACCTGAAGCTTTCTTT. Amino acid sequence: CASSSLHGEPEAFF.

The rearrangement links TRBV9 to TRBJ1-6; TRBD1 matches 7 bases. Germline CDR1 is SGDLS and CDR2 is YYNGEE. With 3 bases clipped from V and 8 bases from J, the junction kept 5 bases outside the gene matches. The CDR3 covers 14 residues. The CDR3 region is CASSGQGNHSPLHF. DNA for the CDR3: TGTGCCAGCAGCGGACAGGGCAATCATTCACCCCTCCACTTT.

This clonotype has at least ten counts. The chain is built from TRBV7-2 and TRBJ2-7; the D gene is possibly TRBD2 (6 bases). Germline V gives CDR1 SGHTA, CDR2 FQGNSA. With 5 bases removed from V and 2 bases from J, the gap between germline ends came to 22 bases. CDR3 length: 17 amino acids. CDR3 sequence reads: CASSHDPQGLLPYEQYF. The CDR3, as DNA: TGTGCCAGCAGCCACGACCCCCAGGGACTCCTACCCTACGAGCAGTACTTC.

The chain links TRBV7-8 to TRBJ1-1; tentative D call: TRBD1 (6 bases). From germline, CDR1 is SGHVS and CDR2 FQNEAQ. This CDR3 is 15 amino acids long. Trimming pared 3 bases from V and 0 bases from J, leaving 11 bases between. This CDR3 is CASSLGGQVNTEAFF. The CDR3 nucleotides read TGTGCCAGCAGCTTGGGGGGGCAAGTGAACACTGAAGCTTTCTTT.

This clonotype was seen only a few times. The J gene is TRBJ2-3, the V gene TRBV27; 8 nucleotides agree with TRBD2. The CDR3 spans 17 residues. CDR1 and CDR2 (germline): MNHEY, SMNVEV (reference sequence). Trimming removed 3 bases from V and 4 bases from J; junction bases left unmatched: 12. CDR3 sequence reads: CASSFVGSGDGSDTQYF. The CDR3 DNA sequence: TGTGCCAGCAGTTTTGTGGGTAGCGGGGACGGTTCAGATACGCAGTATTTT.

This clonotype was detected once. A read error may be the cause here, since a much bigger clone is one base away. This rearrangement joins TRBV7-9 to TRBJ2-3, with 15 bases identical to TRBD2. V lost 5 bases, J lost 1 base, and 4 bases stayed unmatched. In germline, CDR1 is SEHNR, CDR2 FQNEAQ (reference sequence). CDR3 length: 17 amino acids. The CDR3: CASSRTSGGVGTDTQYF. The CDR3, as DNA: TGTGCCAGCAGCCGGACTAGCGGGGGGGTCGGCACAGATACGCAGTATTTT. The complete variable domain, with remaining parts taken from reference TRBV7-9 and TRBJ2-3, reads DTGVSQNPRHKITKRGQNVTFRCDPISEHNRLYWYRQTLGQGPEFLTYFQNEAQLEKSRLLSDRFSAERPKGSFSTLEIQRTEQGDSAMYLCASSRTSGGVGTDTQYFGPGTRLTVL.

The CDR3 nucleotides read TGCAGTCCAGCGGGGGTGTACAATGAGCAGTTCTTC. Protein product: CSPAGVYNEQFF. The genes are TRBV20-1 and TRBJ2-1; 8 bases line up with TRBD2. J gave up 4 bases and V 8 bases, and 4 bases lay outside the gene matches. Germline V gives CDR1 DFQATT, CDR2 SNEGSKA (reference sequence). CDR3 length: 12 residues.

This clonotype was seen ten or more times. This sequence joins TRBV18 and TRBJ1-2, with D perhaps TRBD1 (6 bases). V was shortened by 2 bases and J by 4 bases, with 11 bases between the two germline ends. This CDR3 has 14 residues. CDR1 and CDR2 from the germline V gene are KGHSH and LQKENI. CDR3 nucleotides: TGTGCCAGCTCACCAGGACAGAGCCTCTATGGCTACACCTTC. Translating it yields CASSPGQSLYGYTF.

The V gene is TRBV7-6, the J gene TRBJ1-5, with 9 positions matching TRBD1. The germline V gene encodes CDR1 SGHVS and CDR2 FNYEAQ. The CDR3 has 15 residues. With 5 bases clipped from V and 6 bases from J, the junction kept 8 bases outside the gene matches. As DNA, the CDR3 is TGTGCCAGCAGCCAAACAGGGGGCTTTGGTCAGCCCCAGCATTTT. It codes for CASSQTGGFGQPQHF.

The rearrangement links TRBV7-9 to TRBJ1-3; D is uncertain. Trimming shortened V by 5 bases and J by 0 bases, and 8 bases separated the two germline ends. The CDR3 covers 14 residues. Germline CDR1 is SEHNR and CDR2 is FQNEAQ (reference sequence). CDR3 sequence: CASSAEASGNTIYF. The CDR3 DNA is TGTGCCAGCAGCGCAGAGGCCTCTGGAAACACCATATATTTT.

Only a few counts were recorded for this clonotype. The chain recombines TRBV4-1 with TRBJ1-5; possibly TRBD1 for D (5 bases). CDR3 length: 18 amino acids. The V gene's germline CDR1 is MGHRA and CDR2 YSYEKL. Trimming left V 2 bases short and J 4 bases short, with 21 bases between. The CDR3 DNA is TGCGCCAGCAGCCAAAACTATATTCAGAGGGAGGGGAATCAGCCCCAGCATTTT. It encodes CASSQNYIQREGNQPQHF.

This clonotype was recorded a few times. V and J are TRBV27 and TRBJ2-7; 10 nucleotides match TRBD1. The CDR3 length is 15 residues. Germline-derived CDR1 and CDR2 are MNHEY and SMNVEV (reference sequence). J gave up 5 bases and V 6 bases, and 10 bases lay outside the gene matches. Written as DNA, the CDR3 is TGTGCCAGCAGCCCCCTAGGGACAGGGGAACACGAGCAGTACGTC. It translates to CASSPLGTGEHEQYV.

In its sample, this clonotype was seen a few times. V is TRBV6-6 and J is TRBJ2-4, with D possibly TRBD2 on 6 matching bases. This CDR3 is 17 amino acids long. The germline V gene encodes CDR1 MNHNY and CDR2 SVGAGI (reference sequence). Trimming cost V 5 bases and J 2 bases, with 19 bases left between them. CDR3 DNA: TGTGCCAGCAGTCTAGGACTTCGTGGGAGGACCAAAAACATTCAGTACTTC. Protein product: CASSLGLRGRTKNIQYF.

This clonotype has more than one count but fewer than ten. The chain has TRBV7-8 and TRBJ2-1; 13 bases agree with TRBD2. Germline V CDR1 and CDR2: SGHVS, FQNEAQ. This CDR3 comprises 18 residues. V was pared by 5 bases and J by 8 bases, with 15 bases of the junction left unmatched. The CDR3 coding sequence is TGTGCCAGCAGCCTGACTAGCGGGGGGCCCCAGAGCGTCGATGAGCAGTTCTTC. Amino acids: CASSLTSGGPQSVDEQFF.

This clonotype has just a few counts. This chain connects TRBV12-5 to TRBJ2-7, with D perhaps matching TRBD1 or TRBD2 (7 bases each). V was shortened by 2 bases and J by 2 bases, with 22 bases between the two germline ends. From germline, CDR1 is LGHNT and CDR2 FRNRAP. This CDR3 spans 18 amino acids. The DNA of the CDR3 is TGTGCTAGTGGTTTGCCCCAAGGGACAGCGGGAATCCCCTACGAGCAGTACTTC. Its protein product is CASGLPQGTAGIPYEQYF.

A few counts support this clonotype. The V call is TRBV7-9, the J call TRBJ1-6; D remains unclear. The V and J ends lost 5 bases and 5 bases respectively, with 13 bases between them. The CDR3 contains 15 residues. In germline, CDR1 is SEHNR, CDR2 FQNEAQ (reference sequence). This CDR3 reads CASSPLDGHNSPLHF. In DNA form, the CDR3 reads TGTGCCAGCAGCCCACTGGACGGTCATAATTCACCCCTCCACTTT.

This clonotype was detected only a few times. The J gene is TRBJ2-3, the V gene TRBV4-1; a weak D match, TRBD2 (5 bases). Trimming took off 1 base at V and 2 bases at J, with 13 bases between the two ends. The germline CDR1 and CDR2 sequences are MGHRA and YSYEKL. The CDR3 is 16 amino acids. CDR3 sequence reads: CASSQVASRTTDTQYF. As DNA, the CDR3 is TGCGCCAGCAGCCAAGTTGCTAGCAGGACCACAGATACGCAGTATTTT.

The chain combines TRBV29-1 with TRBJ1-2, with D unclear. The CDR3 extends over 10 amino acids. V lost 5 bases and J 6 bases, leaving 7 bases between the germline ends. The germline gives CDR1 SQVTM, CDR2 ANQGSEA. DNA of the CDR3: TGCAGCGTTCCGGAGAATGGCTACACCTTC. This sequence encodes CSVPENGYTF.

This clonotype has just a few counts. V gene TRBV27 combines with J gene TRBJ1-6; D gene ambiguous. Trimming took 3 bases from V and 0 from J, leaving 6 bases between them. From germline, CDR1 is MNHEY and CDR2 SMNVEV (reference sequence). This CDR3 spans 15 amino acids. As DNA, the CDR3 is TGTGCCAGCAGTTTTATGAGCTCCTATAATTCACCCCTCCACTTT. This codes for CASSFMSSYNSPLHF.

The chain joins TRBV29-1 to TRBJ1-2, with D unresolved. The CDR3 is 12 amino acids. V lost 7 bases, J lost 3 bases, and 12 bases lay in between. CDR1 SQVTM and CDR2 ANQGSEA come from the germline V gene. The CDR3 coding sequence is TGCAGCGCCCTACATAATTACTATGGCTACACCTTC. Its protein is CSALHNYYGYTF.

Written as DNA, the CDR3 is TGTGCCAGCAGCAGAGACAGGGGCCAAAAGGGGTACACTGAAGCTTTCTTT. This translates into CASSRDRGQKGYTEAFF. The chain couples TRBV6-2 or TRBV6-3 to TRBJ1-1; 8 nucleotides agree with TRBD1. In germline, CDR1 is MNHEY, CDR2 SVGEGT. Losses at the gene ends were 6 bases for V and 3 bases for J; bases not matched to a gene: 15. CDR3 length: 17 residues.

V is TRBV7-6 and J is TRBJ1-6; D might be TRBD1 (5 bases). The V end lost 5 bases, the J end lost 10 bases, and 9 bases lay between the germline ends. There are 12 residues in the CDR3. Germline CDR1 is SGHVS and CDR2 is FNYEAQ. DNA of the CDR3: TGTGCCAGCAGCCCGACAGAATCACCCCTCCACTTT. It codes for CASSPTESPLHF. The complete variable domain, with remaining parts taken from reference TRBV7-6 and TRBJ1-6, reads GAGVSQSPRYKVTKRGQDVALRCDPISGHVSLYWYRQALGQGPEFLTYFNYEAQQDKSGLPNDRFSAERPEGSISTLTIQRTEQRDSAMYRCASSPTESPLHFGNGTRLTVT.

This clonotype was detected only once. This CDR3 is CASNDDRGAFF. Written as DNA, the CDR3 is TGTGCCAGCAACGATGACAGGGGAGCTTTCTTT. The chain uses TRBV2 and TRBJ1-1, with 8 bases identical to TRBD1. The germline CDR1 and CDR2 sequences are SNHLY and FYNNEI. This CDR3 has 11 amino acids. The junction had 5 bases not matched to a gene; V was cut back by 7 bases and J by 10 bases.

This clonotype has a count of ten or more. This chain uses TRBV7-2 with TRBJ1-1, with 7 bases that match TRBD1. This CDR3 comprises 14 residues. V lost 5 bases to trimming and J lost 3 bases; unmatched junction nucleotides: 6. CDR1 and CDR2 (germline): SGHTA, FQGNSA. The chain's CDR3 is CASSEKTGYTEAFF. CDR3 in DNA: TGTGCCAGCAGCGAAAAGACAGGGTACACTGAAGCTTTCTTT.